This T cell receptor beta chain comes out of a study of cytomegalovirus exposure and HLA in healthy donors. Study-wide background: The 95 to 150 validation repertoires used the same platform as the roughly 670 first-cohort repertoires, a later analysis reported. Study-wide findings and caveats: Among TCR sequences, most were rare, though some public TCRs appeared in many donors. The study put 150 to 200 TCR beta chains on its list as cytomegalovirus-associated.

Notes on this clone: Its target is unknown.

Measured with immunoSEQ multiplex PCR; TCRdb has only the in-frame clones, and not every one. The sample yields 140,000 to 150,000 clones, 80% to 90% seen once. The sequence was collected from a man aged 18 to 30 in good health and CMV-seropositive. The sample taken for sequencing was PBMCs.

This CDR3 reads CASRPQGVGMNTEAFF. Written as DNA, the CDR3 is TGTGCCAGCAGGCCACAGGGGGTCGGAATGAACACTGAAGCTTTCTTT. The rearrangement links TRBV27 to TRBJ1-1; 8 positions match TRBD1. The CDR3 spans 16 residues. Germline lookup yields CDR1 MNHEY and CDR2 SMNVEV (reference sequence). J was trimmed by 0 bases and V by 6 bases; bases with no gene match: 9.